This TCR beta chain was captured by sequencing in a study of blood T cells in healthy people across ages. Combining a sample-barcoded 5' primer with a J-beta primer mix, a second PCR ran for roughly 7 to 11 cycles. A template-switch adaptor that had 12 random nucleotides put a tag on each cDNA molecule. Every sample returned 2.5 million or more CDR3-containing paired-end reads. TCRdb called the 5' RACE reads again in MiXCR, with one record for every CDR3 protein. Of some 1 million distinct CDR3 sequences in the sample, more than 40% were seen once. The study isolated at least 6.5 million PBMCs from each sample. This CDR3 region has 17 residues. The V gene end was trimmed by 3 bases and the J gene end by 6 bases; junction bases not matched to a gene: 12. CDR1 and CDR2 (germline): SGHRS, YFSETQ.

The source material was blood. The rearrangement joins TRBV5-1 to TRBJ2-3; TRBD2 agrees at 11 bases. This TCR was recovered from a woman aged 55-70 years in good health. The CDR3: CASSYGLAGLSGDTQYF. In nucleotides, the CDR3 is TGCGCCAGCAGCTACGGACTAGCGGGTCTCTCCGGGGATACGCAGTATTTT.